Below, 17 T cell receptor beta chains from the same sample are listed, as sequenced in a study of cytomegalovirus exposure and HLA in healthy donors. Vbeta (60) and Jbeta (13) primers were used in the PCR. TCRdb's copy holds only in-frame clones and misses some; the assay was immunoSEQ multiplex PCR. The table lists about 130,000 clones, around 80% of them singletons, with just over 1% in the top ten. Sequencing used PBMCs. All receptors come from a human donor in good health.

V usage is TRBV19 and J usage is TRBJ2-7, with a possible D match to TRBD2 (6 bases). The CDR3 extends over 15 amino acids. CDR1 and CDR2 from the germline V gene are LNHDA and SQIVND (reference sequence). Trimming removed 2 bases at V and 4 bases at J, with 15 bases between. CDR3 DNA sequence: TGTGCCAGTAGTATATTCTCGGGACTCCAGTACGAGCAGTACTTC. This encodes CASSIFSGLQYEQYF.

This chain connects TRBV5-1 to TRBJ2-1; D might be TRBD1 (5 bases). Germline CDR1 reads SGHRS; CDR2 reads YFSETQ. The CDR3 contains 14 residues. V lost 4 bases and J 8 bases, leaving 16 bases between the germline ends. DNA of the CDR3: TGCGCCAGCAGCCCGGAAGCAGGGTCCGATGAGCAGTTCTTC. Its translation is CASSPEAGSDEQFF.

The V call is TRBV21-1, the J call TRBJ1-5. TRBV21-1 is deemed a pseudogene. The length of the CDR3 is 15 residues. The CDR3 loop is CASSKAGERDQPQHF. The CDR3 nucleotides are TGTGCCAGCAGCAAAGCTGGGGAGAGGGATCAGCCCCAGCATTTT.

The V call is TRBV28, the J call TRBJ1-2, with 12 bases lining up with TRBD1. This CDR3 region has 13 residues. With 11 bases clipped from V and 3 bases from J, the junction kept 4 bases outside the gene matches. Per germline, CDR1 MDHEN and CDR2 SYDVKM. The CDR3 DNA sequence: TGTGCCGGGACAGGGGGCGGGCACTATGGCTACACCTTC. Amino acid sequence: CAGTGGGHYGYTF.

This sequence joins TRBV27 and TRBJ2-7, with a weak D call TRBD2 (6 bases). The germline V gene has CDR1 MNHEY and CDR2 SMNVEV (reference sequence). V was cut by 8 bases and J by 3 bases, with 8 bases left in between. The CDR3 is made up of 11 amino acids. CDR3 protein: CASGRFYEQYF. The CDR3 coding sequence is TGTGCCAGCGGGAGGTTCTACGAGCAGTACTTC.

The CDR3 nucleotides are TGCGCCAGCGGAGAGTCGCATGAAGCTTTCTTT. Translation gives CASGESHEAFF. V gene TRBV5-1 combines with J gene TRBJ1-1; the D is unclear. V was shortened by 7 bases and J by 7 bases, with 11 bases between the two germline ends. CDR1 SGHRS and CDR2 YFSETQ come from the germline V gene. The CDR3 has 11 residues.

The chain uses TRBV2 and TRBJ1-5; a possible D gene is TRBD1 (6 bases). Germline CDR1 reads SNHLY; CDR2 reads FYNNEI. CDR3 length: 13 amino acids. V was clipped by 4 bases and J by 6 bases, with 10 bases between them. CDR3 sequence reads: CASSAGVRQPQHF. For the CDR3, the DNA is TGTGCCAGCAGTGCAGGGGTGCGTCAGCCCCAGCATTTT.

The genes are TRBV5-6 and TRBJ1-2; the D gene is possibly TRBD1 (5 bases). Germline CDR1 reads SGHDT; CDR2 reads YYEEEE. Trimming left V 0 bases short and J 3 bases short, with 18 bases between. This CDR3 is built from 17 residues. The DNA for the CDR3 is TGTGCCAGCAGCTTGGGAAATCGCTTAACAGGCGACTATGGCTACACCTTC. This encodes CASSLGNRLTGDYGYTF.

This clone was seen a single time. Likely a read error: the CDR3 ends without its conserved phenylalanine or tryptophan. V usage is TRBV5-5 and J usage is TRBJ2-7, with a weak D call TRBD1 (5 bases). V gave up 0 bases and J gave up 5 bases, with 15 bases separating them. Germline V lookup: CDR1 SGHKS, CDR2 YYEKEE (reference sequence). This CDR3 has 15 amino acids. The CDR3 spells CASSLVGTGNNEQYL. CDR3 in DNA: TGTGCCAGCAGCTTGGTGGGTACAGGTAATAACGAGCAGTACCTC.

The chain couples TRBV6-5 to TRBJ1-1; 7 bases fit TRBD1. This CDR3 spans 14 amino acids. Germline V gene data show CDR1 as MNHEY and CDR2 as SVGAGI. V lost 5 bases to trimming and J lost 3 bases; unmatched junction nucleotides: 6. The CDR3 loop reads CASSTEGAYTEAFF. Here the CDR3 DNA reads TGTGCCAGCAGTACCGAGGGGGCCTACACTGAAGCTTTCTTT.

The chain has TRBV6-5 and TRBJ2-1, with D possibly matching TRBD2 (6 bases). Trimming shortened V by 2 bases and J by 1 base, and 12 bases separated the two germline ends. Germline CDR1 is MNHEY and CDR2 is SVGAGI. CDR3 length: 16 residues. The DNA for the CDR3 is TGTGCCAGCAGTTACGGCGGGGACCAGTCCTACAATGAGCAGTTCTTC. It specifies CASSYGGDQSYNEQFF.

The table lists this clone with a few counts. The CDR3 nucleotides are TGTGCCAGCAGCTCCGGGACAGCTAATGAAAAACTGTTTTTT. It specifies CASSSGTANEKLFF. This chain joins TRBV4-2 and TRBJ1-4; TRBD1 matches at 7 bases. This CDR3 comprises 14 residues. Germline trimming cut 5 bases from V and 3 bases from J; bases unmatched to any gene: 3. In germline, CDR1 is LGHNA, CDR2 YNFKEQ.

The chain recombines TRBV5-8 with TRBJ2-1; D unresolved. This CDR3 spans 14 amino acids. Trimming removed 4 bases at V and 10 bases at J, with 18 bases between. Looked up from germline, CDR1 is SGHTS and CDR2 is YDEGEE. CDR3 in amino acids: CASSPRPGFSEQFF. CDR3 DNA: TGTGCCAGCAGCCCACGTCCCGGGTTCTCGGAGCAGTTCTTC.

The chain couples TRBV7-9 to TRBJ2-2; D not certain. This CDR3 contains 15 residues. Germline assignment: CDR1 SEHNR and CDR2 FQNEAQ (reference sequence). The V end was cut by 1 base, the J end by 3 bases, with 9 bases between. For the CDR3, the DNA is TGTGCCAGCAGCTTAGTAATGGGCTACACCGGGGAGCTGTTTTTT. Its protein product is CASSLVMGYTGELFF.

The rearrangement links TRBV14 to TRBJ2-1; 10 nucleotides agree with TRBD2. The V and J ends lost 1 base and 4 bases, in that order; junction bases with no gene match: 13. Germline CDR1 SGHDN, CDR2 FVKESK. The CDR3 contains 19 residues. The CDR3 spells CASSQVRAGGPLLYNEQFF. CDR3 sequence (DNA): TGTGCCAGCAGCCAAGTGCGAGCGGGGGGGCCTCTTCTTTACAATGAGCAGTTCTTC.

The rearrangement joins TRBV7-9 to TRBJ1-4, with a weak D call TRBD1 (5 bases). Between the trimmed V and J ends, which lost 3 bases and 7 bases, there was a span of 12 bases. CDR3 length: 14 residues. The germline CDR1 and CDR2 sequences are SEHNR and FQNEAQ (reference sequence). CDR3 DNA sequence: TGTGCCAGCAGCTTCGGGACTCGTGGTGAAAAACTGTTTTTT. Its translation is CASSFGTRGEKLFF.

This clone turned up a few times. This chain connects TRBV6-1 to TRBJ1-2, with D unclear. This CDR3 has 13 amino acids. Trimming took 1 base from V and 4 from J, leaving 7 bases between them. Germline lookup yields CDR1 MNHNS and CDR2 SASEGT. CDR3 in DNA: TGTGCCAGCAGTGAAGGGAGATCCTATGGCTACACCTTC. Its protein product is CASSEGRSYGYTF.